This is a list of T cell receptor beta chains from one sample in a study of T cell repertoires in aging, cancer and after chemotherapy. TCRdb itself ran the multiplex PCR reads through MiXCR, one entry per CDR3 protein. Here the sample spans about 6,700 distinct CDR3 sequences, about 50% being singletons. Sequenced input: blood. The receptors here all came from a human donor with a solid tumor. Both conserved end residues are part of each CDR3. D genes are given only for firm matches. Some rows mark clone size as missing; the rest say once, few, many or name a class of expanded clone.

TRBJ1-2 . . TRBV6-5 TGTGCCAGCAGTTACACAGCCACCTATGGCTACACCTTC CASSYTATYGYTF
TRBJ2-1 . . TRBV14 TGTGCCAGCAGCTCACAGGGAACTTACAATGAGCAGTTCTTC CASSSQGTYNEQFF
TRBJ1-5 . . TRBV7-9 TGTGCCAGCAGCTTAGAGGGGGATCAGCCCCAGCATTTT CASSLEGDQPQHF
TRBJ2-7 few TRBD1 TRBV24-1 TGTGCCACCAGTGATTTGCGTGGCAGGGGGAATGGGGCTTACGAGCAGTACTTC CATSDLRGRGNGAYEQYF
TRBJ2-1 . . TRBV11-2 TGTGCCAGCAGCCTGGGCCCAGGGGTAGGCAATGAGCAGTTCTTC CASSLGPGVGNEQFF
TRBJ2-6 . . TRBV4-1 TGTGCCAGCAGCCAAGCGGATGCTGGGGCCAACGTCCTGACTTTC CASSQADAGANVLTF
TRBJ1-1 few . TRBV6-5 TGTGCCAGCAGTTGGGGGGGAGGCTCTGAAGCTTTCTTT CASSWGGGSEAFF
TRBJ2-5 . TRBD1 TRBV28 TGTGCCAGCAGTCTGCGACAGGGTCGCTCATCGTTACAAGAGACCCAGTACTTC CASSLRQGRSSLQETQYF
TRBJ1-6 . . TRBV11-2 TGTGCCAGCAGCTTCACCACCGGGGGTCAGAATTCACCCCTCCACTTT CASSFTTGGQNSPLHF
TRBJ1-5 few . TRBV5-6 TGTGCCAGCAGCTTATGGACGGGCAGCTTTGGACAGCCCCAGCATTTT CASSLWTGSFGQPQHF
TRBJ2-1 . . TRBV19 TGTGCCAGTAAGAGGGCCAGCGGAAACAATGAGCAGTTCTTC CASKRASGNNEQFF
TRBJ1-1 . TRBD1 TRBV5-4 TGTGCCAGCAGCCCGCCGGACAGGGCCCCTGAAGCTTTCTTT CASSPPDRAPEAFF
TRBJ1-2 few . TRBV28 TGTGCCAGCAGTTCCCTAAGTGACGGCTACACCTTC CASSSLSDGYTF
TRBJ2-3 . TRBD1 TRBV5-1 TGCGCCAGCAGCGGGGGACAGGGGGAGGGAGATACGCAGTATTTT CASSGGQGEGDTQYF
TRBJ1-1 few . TRBV6-5 TGTGCCAGCAGTTACAGAGGGTACACTGAAGCTTTCTTT CASSYRGYTEAFF